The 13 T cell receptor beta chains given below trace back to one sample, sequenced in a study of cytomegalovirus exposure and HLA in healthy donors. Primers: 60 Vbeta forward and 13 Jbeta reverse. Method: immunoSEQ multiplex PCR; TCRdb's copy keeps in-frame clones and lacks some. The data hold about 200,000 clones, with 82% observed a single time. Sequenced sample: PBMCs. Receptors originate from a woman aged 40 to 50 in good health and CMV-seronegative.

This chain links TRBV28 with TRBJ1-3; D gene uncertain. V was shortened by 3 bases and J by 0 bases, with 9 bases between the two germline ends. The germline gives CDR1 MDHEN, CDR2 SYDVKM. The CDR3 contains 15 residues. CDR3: CASSFEASSGNTIYF. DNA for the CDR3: TGTGCCAGCAGTTTCGAGGCGAGCTCTGGAAACACCATATATTTT.

The DNA for the CDR3 is TGTGCCAGTAGTATTAGCGGGACCTACAATGAGCAGTTCTTC. Residues: CASSISGTYNEQFF. V gene TRBV19 combines with J gene TRBJ2-1; 8 bases are a match to TRBD2. CDR3 length: 14 residues. Trimming removed 3 bases from V and 2 bases from J; junction bases left unmatched: 0. CDR1 is LNHDA, CDR2 SQIVND, per germline (reference sequence).

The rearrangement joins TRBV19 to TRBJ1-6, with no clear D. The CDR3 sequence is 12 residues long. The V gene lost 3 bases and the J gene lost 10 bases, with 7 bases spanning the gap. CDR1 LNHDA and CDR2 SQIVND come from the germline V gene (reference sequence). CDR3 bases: TGTGCCAGTAGTATCCTCCCCTCACCCCTCCACTTT. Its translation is CASSILPSPLHF.

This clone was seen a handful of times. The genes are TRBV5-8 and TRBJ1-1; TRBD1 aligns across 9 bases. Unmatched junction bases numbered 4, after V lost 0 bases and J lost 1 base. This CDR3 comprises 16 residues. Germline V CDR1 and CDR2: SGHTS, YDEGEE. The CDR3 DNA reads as TGTGCCAGCAGCTTGGACAGGGGGCGGGAGAACACTGAAGCTTTCTTT. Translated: CASSLDRGRENTEAFF.

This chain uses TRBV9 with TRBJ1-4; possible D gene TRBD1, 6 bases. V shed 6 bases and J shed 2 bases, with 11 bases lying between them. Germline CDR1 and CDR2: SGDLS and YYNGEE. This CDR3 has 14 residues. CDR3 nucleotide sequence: TGTGCCAGCACCAAGGGGGGGACTAATGAAAAACTGTTTTTT. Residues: CASTKGGTNEKLFF. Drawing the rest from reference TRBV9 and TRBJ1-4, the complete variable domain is DSGVTQTPKHLITATGQRVTLRCSPRSGDLSVYWYQQSLDQGLQFLIQYYNGEERAKGNILERFSAQQFPDLHSELNLSSLELGDSALYFCASTKGGTNEKLFFGSGTQLSVL.

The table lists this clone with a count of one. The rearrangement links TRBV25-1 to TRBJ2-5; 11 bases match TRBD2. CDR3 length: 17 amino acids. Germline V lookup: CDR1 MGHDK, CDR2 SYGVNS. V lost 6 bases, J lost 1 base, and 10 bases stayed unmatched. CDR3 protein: CASSGRRLAGSQETQYF. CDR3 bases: TGTGCCAGCAGCGGGCGACGACTAGCGGGATCCCAAGAGACCCAGTACTTC.

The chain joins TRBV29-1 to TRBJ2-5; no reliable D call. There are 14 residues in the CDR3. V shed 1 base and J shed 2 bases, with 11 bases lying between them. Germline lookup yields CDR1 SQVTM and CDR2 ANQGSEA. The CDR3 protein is CSVEGQTLQETQYF. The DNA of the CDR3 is TGCAGCGTTGAAGGGCAGACTCTACAAGAGACCCAGTACTTC. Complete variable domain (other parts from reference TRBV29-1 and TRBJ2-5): SAVISQKPSRDICQRGTSLTIQCQVDSQVTMMFWYRQQPGQSLTLIATANQGSEATYESGFVIDKFPISRPNLTFSTLTVSNMSPEDSSIYLCSVEGQTLQETQYFGPGTRLLVL.

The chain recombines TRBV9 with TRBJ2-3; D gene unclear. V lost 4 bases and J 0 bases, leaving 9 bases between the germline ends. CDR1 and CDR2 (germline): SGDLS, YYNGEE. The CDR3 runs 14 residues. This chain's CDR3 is CASSPGTSTDTQYF. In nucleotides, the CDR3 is TGTGCCAGCAGCCCCGGTACGAGCACAGATACGCAGTATTTT.

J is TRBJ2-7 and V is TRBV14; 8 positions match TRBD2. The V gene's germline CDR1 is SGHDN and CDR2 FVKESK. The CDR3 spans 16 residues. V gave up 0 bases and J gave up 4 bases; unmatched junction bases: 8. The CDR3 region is CASSQEHSGINYEQYF. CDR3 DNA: TGTGCCAGCAGCCAAGAACATAGCGGGATAAATTACGAGCAGTACTTC.

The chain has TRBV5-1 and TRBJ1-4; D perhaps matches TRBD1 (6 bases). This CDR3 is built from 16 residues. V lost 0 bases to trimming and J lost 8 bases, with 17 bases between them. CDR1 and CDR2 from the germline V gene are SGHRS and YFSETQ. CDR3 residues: CASSLVGSGGREKLFF. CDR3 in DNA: TGCGCCAGCAGCTTGGTTGGGTCTGGGGGCCGGGAAAAACTGTTTTTT.

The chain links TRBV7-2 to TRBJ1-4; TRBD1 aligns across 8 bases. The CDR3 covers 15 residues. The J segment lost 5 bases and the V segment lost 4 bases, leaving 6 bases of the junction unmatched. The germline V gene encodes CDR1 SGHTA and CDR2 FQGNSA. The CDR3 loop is CASSSNRGSNEKLFF. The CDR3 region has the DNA TGTGCCAGCAGCTCCAACAGGGGGTCCAATGAAAAACTGTTTTTT. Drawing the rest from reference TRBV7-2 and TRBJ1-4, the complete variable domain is GAGVSQSPSNKVTEKGKDVELRCDPISGHTALYWYRQSLGQGLEFLIYFQGNSAPDKSGLPSDRFSAERTGGSVSTLTIQRTQQEDSAVYLCASSSNRGSNEKLFFGSGTQLSVL.

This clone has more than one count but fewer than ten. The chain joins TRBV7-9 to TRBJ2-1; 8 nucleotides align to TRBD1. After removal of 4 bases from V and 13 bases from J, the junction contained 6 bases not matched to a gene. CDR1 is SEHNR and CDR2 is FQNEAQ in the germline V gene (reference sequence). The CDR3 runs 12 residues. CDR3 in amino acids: CASSSDRGAQFF. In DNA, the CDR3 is TGTGCCAGCAGCTCAGACAGGGGTGCACAGTTCTTC.

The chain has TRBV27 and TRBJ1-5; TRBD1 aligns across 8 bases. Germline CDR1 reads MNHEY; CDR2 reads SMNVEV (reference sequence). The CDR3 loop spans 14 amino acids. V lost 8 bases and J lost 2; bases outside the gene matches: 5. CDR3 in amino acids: CASGPTGGNQPQHF. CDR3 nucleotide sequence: TGTGCCAGCGGGCCGACAGGGGGCAATCAGCCCCAGCATTTT.